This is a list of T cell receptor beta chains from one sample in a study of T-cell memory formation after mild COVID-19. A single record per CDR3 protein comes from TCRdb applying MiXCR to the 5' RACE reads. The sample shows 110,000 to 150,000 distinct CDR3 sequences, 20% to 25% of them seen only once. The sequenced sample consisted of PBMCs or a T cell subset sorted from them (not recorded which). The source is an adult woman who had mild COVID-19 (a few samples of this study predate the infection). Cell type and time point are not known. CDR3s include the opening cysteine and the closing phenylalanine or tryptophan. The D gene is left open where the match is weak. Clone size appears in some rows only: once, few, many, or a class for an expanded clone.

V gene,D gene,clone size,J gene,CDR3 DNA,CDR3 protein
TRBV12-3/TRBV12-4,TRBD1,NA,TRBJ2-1,TGTGCCAGCAGTTTTACAGGGGGCCGGGACAGGGATAGAAATGAGCAGTTCTTC,CASSFTGGRDRDRNEQFF
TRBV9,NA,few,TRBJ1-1,TGTGCCAGCAGCGTAGGGGGGGCAGGAGGCACTGAAGCTTTCTTT,CASSVGGAGGTEAFF
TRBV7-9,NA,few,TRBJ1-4,TGTGCCAGCAGCTTACCTGCGAGAAATGAAAAACTGTTTTTT,CASSLPARNEKLFF
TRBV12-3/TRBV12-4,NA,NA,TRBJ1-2,TGTGCCAGCAGCCACGGGACCCCTTATGGCTACACCTTC,CASSHGTPYGYTF
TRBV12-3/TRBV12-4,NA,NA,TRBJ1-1,TGTGCCAGCAGTCACAACACTGAAGCTTTCTTT,CASSHNTEAFF
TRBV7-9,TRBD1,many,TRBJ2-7,TGTGCCAGCGGGGAGACAGGGCCAGCCTACGAGCAGTACTTC,CASGETGPAYEQYF
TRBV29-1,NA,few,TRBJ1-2,TGCAGCGTCTCTCGGGGGGGCTATGGCTACACCTTC,CSVSRGGYGYTF
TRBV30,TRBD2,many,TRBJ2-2,TGTGCCTGGAGGAGCGGGAGTGACACCGGGGAGCTGTTTTTT,CAWRSGSDTGELFF
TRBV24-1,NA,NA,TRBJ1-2,TGTGCCACCAGTGATTCCACCTATAGTGGCTACACCTTC,CATSDSTYSGYTF
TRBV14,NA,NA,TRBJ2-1,TGTGCCAGCAGCCACTTCAGCGGGCCCCCCAACAATGAGCAGTTCTTC,CASSHFSGPPNNEQFF
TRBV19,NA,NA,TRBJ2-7,TGTGCTGCCAGTGCCGGGACAACCTACGAGCAGTACTTC,CAASAGTTYEQYF
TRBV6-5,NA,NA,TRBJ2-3,TGTGCCAGCAGTTACGAGGGAGCAGACACAGATACGCAGTATTTT,CASSYEGADTDTQYF
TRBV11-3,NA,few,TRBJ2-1,TGTGCCAGCAGCCGCCGGATACCGGGACGGGGCTACAATGAGCAGTTCTTC,CASSRRIPGRGYNEQFF
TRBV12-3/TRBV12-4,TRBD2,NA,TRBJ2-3,TGTGCCAGCACTGAGCGGGGGGGCTTAGCAGATACGCAGTATTTT,CASTERGGLADTQYF
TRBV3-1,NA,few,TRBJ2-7,TGTGCCAGCAGGGGGCCGGACGGAGTGTACGAGCAGTACTTC,CASRGPDGVYEQYF
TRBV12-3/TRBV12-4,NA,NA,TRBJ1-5,TGTGCCAGCAGTTCCACCGTGGAACAGCCCCAGCATTTT,CASSSTVEQPQHF
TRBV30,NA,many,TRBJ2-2,TGTGCCTGGAGTCACACCGGGGAGCTGTTTTTT,CAWSHTGELFF
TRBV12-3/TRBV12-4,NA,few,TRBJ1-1,TGTGCCAGCAGCCCACGGGGAGGCACTGAAGCTTTCTTT,CASSPRGGTEAFF
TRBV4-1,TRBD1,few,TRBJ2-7,TGCGCCAGCAGCTTGGGGTCCGAGACAGGGACCTACGAGCAGTACTTC,CASSLGSETGTYEQYF
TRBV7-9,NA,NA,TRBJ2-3,TGTGCCAGCAGCGGGCTGTGGGGAGATACGCAGTATTTT,CASSGLWGDTQYF
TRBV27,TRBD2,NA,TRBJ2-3,TGTGCCAGCACTCTTAGCGGGACTGAAGATACGCAGTATTTT,CASTLSGTEDTQYF
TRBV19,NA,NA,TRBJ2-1,TGTGCCAGTAGTATCGCGGGTAGCCTTTACAATGAGCAGTTCTTC,CASSIAGSLYNEQFF
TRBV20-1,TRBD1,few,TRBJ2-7,TGCAGTGCTAGAGCAGAGGGGGCTTACTACGAGCAGTACTTC,CSARAEGAYYEQYF
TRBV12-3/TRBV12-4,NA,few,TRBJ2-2,TGTGCCAGCAGTTTAAGTGGGCTAGCGAACACCGGGGAGCTGTTTTTT,CASSLSGLANTGELFF
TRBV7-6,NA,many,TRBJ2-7,TGTGCCAGCAGCTTAGGCCGGGGGACCTACGAGCAGTACTTC,CASSLGRGTYEQYF
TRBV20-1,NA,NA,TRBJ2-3,TGCAGTGCGAACCCGGGAGCAGATACGCAGTATTTT,CSANPGADTQYF
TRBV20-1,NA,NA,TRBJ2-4,NA,CSARDVGSGIRYF
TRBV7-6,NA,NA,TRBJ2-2,TGTGCCAGCAGCCTATGGGACACCGCGAACACCGGGGAGCTGTTTTTT,CASSLWDTANTGELFF
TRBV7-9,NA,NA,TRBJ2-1,TGTGCCAGCAGCCTCGCAGCGAATGAGCAGTTCTTC,CASSLAANEQFF
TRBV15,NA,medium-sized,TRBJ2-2,TGTGCCACCAGCAGAGATCAAGCCAGCCCGAACACCGGGGAGCTGTTTTTT,CATSRDQASPNTGELFF
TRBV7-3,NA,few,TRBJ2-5,TGTGCCAGCAGCTTAGCCCAGCCGGAGACCCAGTACTTC,CASSLAQPETQYF
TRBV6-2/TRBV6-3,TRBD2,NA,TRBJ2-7,TGTGCCAGCAGCGAACTACCCCGGACTAGCGGGAGATACGAGCAGTACTTC,CASSELPRTSGRYEQYF
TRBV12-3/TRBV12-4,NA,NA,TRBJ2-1,TGTGCCAGCATCGTCACAGGGATCAATGAGCAGTTCTTC,CASIVTGINEQFF
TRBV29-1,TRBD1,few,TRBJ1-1,TGCAGCGCTCCATTCGGCGGGACAGGGGAAGCTTTCTTT,CSAPFGGTGEAFF
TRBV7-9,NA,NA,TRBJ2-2,TGTGCCAGCAGAATAAATCCCGGGGCCCACACCGGGGAGCTGTTTTTT,CASRINPGAHTGELFF
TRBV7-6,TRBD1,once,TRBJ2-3,TGTGCCAGCAGCTTAGTGGACAGGGGGCTTTCGGGCACAGATACGCAGTATTTT,CASSLVDRGLSGTDTQYF
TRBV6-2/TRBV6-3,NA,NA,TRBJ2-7,TGTGCCAGCAGCCTGGGAGCGGGCACCTACGAGCAGTACTTC,CASSLGAGTYEQYF
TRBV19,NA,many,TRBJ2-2,TGTGCCAGTAGTTGGAGGGTGGCCGGGGAGCTGTTTTTT,CASSWRVAGELFF
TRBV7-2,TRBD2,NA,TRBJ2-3,TGTGCCAGCAGCTTACTAGCGGGTCCCACAGATACGCAGTATTTT,CASSLLAGPTDTQYF
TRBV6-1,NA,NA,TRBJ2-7,TGTGCCAGCAGTGAACCAGGACTCACCTACGAGCAGTACTTC,CASSEPGLTYEQYF
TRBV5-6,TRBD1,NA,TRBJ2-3,TGTGCCAGCAGCTTGGCACGTGGGACAGGGCTCAGGGATACGCAGTATTTT,CASSLARGTGLRDTQYF
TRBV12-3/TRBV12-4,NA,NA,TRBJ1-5,TGTGCCAGCAGTTTAAATAATCAGCCCCAGCATTTT,CASSLNNQPQHF
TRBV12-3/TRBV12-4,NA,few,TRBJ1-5,TGTGCCAGCAGTACAGGAGGAGAGGGCAATCAGCCCCAGCATTTT,CASSTGGEGNQPQHF
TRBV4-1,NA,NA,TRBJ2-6,TGCGCCAGCAGCCAGGAGGGGGTGAGCTCTGGGGCCAACGTCCTGACTTTC,CASSQEGVSSGANVLTF
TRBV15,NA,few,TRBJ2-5,TGTGCCACCAGCAGCTCCAGACCGGAGACCCAGTACTTC,CATSSSRPETQYF
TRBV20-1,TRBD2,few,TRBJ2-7,TGCAGTCCTGAGAATCTAGCGGGAGCTCGGTACGAGCAGTACTTC,CSPENLAGARYEQYF
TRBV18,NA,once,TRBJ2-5,TGTGCCAGCTCACCCATCGTAGGGGGGGCGCGACAAGAGACCCAGTACTTC,CASSPIVGGARQETQYF
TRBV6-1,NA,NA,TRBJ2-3,TGTGCCAGCAGTTTCTTTTCTAGTGGAGCCGGGATCTCCACAGATACGCAGTATTTT,CASSFFSSGAGISTDTQYF
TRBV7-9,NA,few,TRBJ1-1,TGTGCCAGCAGCCTCAGTCCTAGGGTGGACACTGAAGCTTTCTTT,CASSLSPRVDTEAFF
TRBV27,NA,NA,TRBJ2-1,TGTGCCAGCAGCGAAGGATTGAACAATGAGCAGTTCTTC,CASSEGLNNEQFF
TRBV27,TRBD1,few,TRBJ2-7,TGTGCCAGCAGCCCGGAACTAGCCGGACAGGGGGACGAGCAGTACTTC,CASSPELAGQGDEQYF
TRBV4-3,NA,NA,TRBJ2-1,TGCGCCAGCAGCCCCACTCGGGACTCCCTGACGGATGAGCAGTTCTTC,CASSPTRDSLTDEQFF
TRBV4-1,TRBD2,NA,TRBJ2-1,TGCGCCAGCAGCCCGACTAGCGGGGTTTGGGATGAGCAGTTCTTC,CASSPTSGVWDEQFF